This T cell receptor beta chain was observed in a study of T cell clonality in common variable immunodeficiency. The CDR3 contains 14 residues. V shed 0 bases and J 2 bases; nucleotides not matched to a gene: 2. CDR1 and CDR2 from the germline V gene are SGHRS and YFSETQ. Most patients and controls had Caucasian heritage. CVID subjects had received replacement immunoglobulin for at least one year. The table lists this clone with a few counts. What it recognizes is unknown. The DNA ends 3 residues before the CDR3 does, and the rest of the CDR3 is filled in from the germline J gene. Sequencing was performed with immunoSEQ multiplex PCR; in TCRdb, only in-frame clones are kept and a portion is missing. This record lists some 13,000 clones, none seen once only, and the top ten clones contain approximately 6.5%. Study results and caveats: Shared TCRbeta clones were fewer between CVID subjects than controls. Reportedly, TCR beta sequences from common variable immunodeficiency showed fewer deletions and N-nucleotide insertions.

Material for sequencing was peripheral blood mononuclear cells. This sequence originates from a human donor with common variable immunodeficiency. This rearrangement joins TRBV5-1 to TRBJ2-7; 7 positions match TRBD1. The sequenced part of the CDR3 DNA is TGCGCCAGCAGCTTGGGACAGGGACCCTACGAG. It yields the protein CASSLGQGPYE. From start to end, the CDR3 is CASSLGQGPYEQYF.